The 27 T cell receptor beta chains reported below all come from one sample, sequenced in a study of monozygotic twins with inflammatory bowel disease (dated by TCRdb to between 2019 and 2020). Receptor libraries were prepared by 5' RACE. The instrument was an Illumina HiSeq 2500. The reads were reprocessed in TCRdb, with one entry per CDR3 protein sequence and no accompanying DNA. The table for this sample records about 210,000 distinct CDR3 sequences. The ten top clones hold approximately 1.6% of the sample. Source material: blood. These receptors were taken from a human donor with ulcerative colitis or Crohn's disease, or a healthy co-twin of an affected twin (not recorded which).

CDR3 protein: CASSLGGQAVHEQYF. The chain employs TRBV5-1 and TRBJ2-7; the TCRdb call, TRBD1, lacks DNA for checking. Germline lookup yields CDR1 SGHRS and CDR2 YFSETQ. This CDR3 has 15 amino acids.

This sequence joins TRBV5-1 and TRBJ1-1. There are 14 residues in the CDR3. Per the germline V gene, CDR1 is SGHRS and CDR2 is YFSETQ. CDR3 amino acids: CASSLAPKNTEAFF.

CDR3 sequence: CASSRRNEQFF. The chain employs TRBV14 and TRBJ2-1. The CDR3 spans 11 residues. Germline loops: CDR1 SGHDN, CDR2 FVKESK.

V and J are TRBV12-3 or TRBV12-4 and TRBJ2-3. The CDR3 sequence is 12 residues long. CDR3 sequence: CASTTQTTTQYF.

The chain couples TRBV5-4 to TRBJ2-1; as DNA is missing, the TRBD2 call by TCRdb cannot be tested. This CDR3 is 15 amino acids long. Germline CDR1 reads SGHNT; CDR2 reads YYREEE (reference sequence). CDR3 residues: CASSSSGARTGEQFF.

This chain uses TRBV14 with TRBJ2-5; lacking DNA, the TRBD2 call made by TCRdb goes unchecked. Per the germline V gene, CDR1 is SGHDN and CDR2 is FVKESK. The CDR3 runs 17 residues. The CDR3: CASSQNAGLARTETQYF.

The chain employs TRBV3-1 and TRBJ2-7; TCRdb proposes TRBD1, but this gene call is untestable without DNA. The CDR3 covers 20 residues. CDR1 and CDR2 from the germline V gene are LGHDT and YNNKEL (reference sequence). CDR3 protein: CASSQDSDGVRTGSTYEQYF.

The chain joins TRBV6-5 to TRBJ2-2. This CDR3 has 16 amino acids. Germline CDR1 is MNHEY and CDR2 is SVGAGI. The CDR3 is CASSYSRAPNTGELFF.

J is TRBJ1-1 and V is TRBV6-5. Germline V CDR1 and CDR2: MNHEY, SVGAGI. There are 15 residues in the CDR3. CDR3 sequence reads: CASSYSSTQNTEAFF.

V usage is TRBV20-1 and J usage is TRBJ2-4; TCRdb's assignment of TRBD1 cannot be checked, as there is no DNA. CDR3 size: 12 residues. Germline V gives CDR1 DFQATT, CDR2 SNEGSKA (reference sequence). The CDR3 sequence is CSAKRGTGVQYF.

The rearrangement uses TRBV7-9 and TRBJ1-1. From germline, CDR1 is SEHNR and CDR2 FQNEAQ (reference sequence). The CDR3 runs to 15 residues. The CDR3 sequence is CASSLEGTAVTEAFF.

The rearrangement links TRBV5-1 to TRBJ2-5; TCRdb designates TRBD2, a call that cannot be tested without DNA. Germline CDR1 SGHRS, CDR2 YFSETQ. CDR3 length: 16 amino acids. This CDR3 is CASSSGLAGYQETQYF.

V usage is TRBV10-3 and J usage is TRBJ1-2. Germline CDR1 and CDR2: ENHRY and SYGVKD. CDR3 length equals 13 residues. CDR3 protein: CAISQDRTGGYTF.

The gene calls are TRBV19 and TRBJ2-3; TCRdb indicates TRBD2, and absent DNA this call remains unverified. The CDR3 sequence is 14 residues long. CDR1 is LNHDA and CDR2 is SQIVND in the germline V gene (reference sequence). CDR3 protein: CASSASSGADTQYF.

V gene TRBV5-1 combines with J gene TRBJ1-4; TCRdb's assignment of TRBD1 cannot be checked, as there is no DNA. Germline V gives CDR1 SGHRS, CDR2 YFSETQ. The CDR3 extends over 14 amino acids. This CDR3 reads CASSLRDSNEKLFF. Complete variable domain (other parts from reference TRBV5-1 and TRBJ1-4): KAGVTQTPRYLIKTRGQQVTLSCSPISGHRSVSWYQQTPGQGLQFLFEYFSETQRNKGNFPGRFSGRQFSNSRSEMNVSTLELGDSALYLCASSLRDSNEKLFFGSGTQLSVL.

The chain has TRBV2 and TRBJ1-2; as DNA is missing, the TRBD1 call by TCRdb cannot be tested. The germline gives CDR1 SNHLY, CDR2 FYNNEI. This CDR3 has 14 residues. This chain's CDR3 is CASSVRQRSDGYTF. Drawing the rest from reference TRBV2 and TRBJ1-2, the complete variable domain is EPEVTQTPSHQVTQMGQEVILRCVPISNHLYFYWYRQILGQKVEFLVSFYNNEISEKSEIFDDQFSVERPDGSNFTLKIRSTKLEDSAMYFCASSVRQRSDGYTFGSGTRLTVV.

This sequence joins TRBV12-3 or TRBV12-4 and TRBJ2-1; the TRBD1 assignment by TCRdb is unverifiable without DNA. This CDR3 is 16 amino acids long. The CDR3 loop is CASTPSGTGNPYEQFF.

The V call is TRBV28, the J call TRBJ1-5; lacking DNA, the TRBD1 call made by TCRdb goes unchecked. Germline-derived CDR1 and CDR2 are MDHEN and SYDVKM. This CDR3 has 15 amino acids. The CDR3 loop reads CASSSWTAVNQPQHF.

The rearrangement links TRBV25-1 to TRBJ2-5; there is no DNA to check the TCRdb D call of TRBD1. Germline loops: CDR1 MGHDK, CDR2 SYGVNS. This CDR3 has 14 amino acids. CDR3 in amino acids: CASSDGQGAGTQYF.

The chain combines TRBV5-4 with TRBJ1-6; the D call of TRBD1 rests on TCRdb alone, since no DNA is present to check it. The CDR3 is 16 amino acids. Per germline, CDR1 SGHNT and CDR2 YYREEE (reference sequence). CDR3 loop: CASSSGTPAEGSPLHF.

The J gene is TRBJ2-3, the V gene TRBV20-1. Germline assignment: CDR1 DFQATT and CDR2 SNEGSKA (reference sequence). The CDR3 has 12 residues. The CDR3 loop is CSAPVSTDTQYF.

V gene TRBV6-5 combines with J gene TRBJ1-5; as DNA is missing, the TRBD1 call by TCRdb cannot be tested. Germline V CDR1 and CDR2: MNHEY, SVGAGI. The CDR3 covers 19 residues. The CDR3 spells CASSYSLGQEAFSNQPQHF.

CDR3 loop: CASSLGVVLQETQYF. V is TRBV7-9 and J is TRBJ2-5. Germline V CDR1 and CDR2: SEHNR, FQNEAQ (reference sequence). There are 15 residues in the CDR3. The variable domain in full, completed from reference TRBV7-9 and TRBJ2-5, reads DTGVSQNPRHKITKRGQNVTFRCDPISEHNRLYWYRQTLGQGPEFLTYFQNEAQLEKSRLLSDRFSAERPKGSFSTLEIQRTEQGDSAMYLCASSLGVVLQETQYFGPGTRLLVL.

The chain employs TRBV27 and TRBJ1-1; TCRdb names TRBD1, which stays unverified in the absence of DNA. CDR1 and CDR2 (germline): MNHEY, SMNVEV (reference sequence). There are 13 residues in the CDR3. Here the CDR3 reads CASSWGWGTEAFF.

This chain uses TRBV20-1 with TRBJ1-2; TCRdb returns TRBD1, unconfirmable since there is no DNA. From germline, CDR1 is DFQATT and CDR2 SNEGSKA (reference sequence). The CDR3 is made up of 17 amino acids. CDR3 amino acids: CSARGGTGGDKNYGYTF.

This rearrangement joins TRBV12-3 or TRBV12-4 to TRBJ2-3; TCRdb proposes TRBD2, but this gene call is untestable without DNA. CDR3 length equals 11 residues. CDR3 sequence: CASSWEGTQYF.

This chain joins TRBV4-1 and TRBJ2-7; TCRdb selects TRBD2, and the lack of DNA leaves this call unchecked. This CDR3 region has 17 residues. Germline CDR1 and CDR2: MGHRA and YSYEKL. The CDR3 spells CASSHTLRGLRTYEQYF.